Listed here is a single T cell receptor (beta chain). Its target antigen remains unknown. Qualities for individual bases were not recorded, and no much larger clone is one base off. The cohort consisted of some 730 healthy bone marrow donors. Cohort members were all nominally healthy when sampled, although unrecorded immune exposures were likely present. The donor was CMV seropositive and was included in the group of approximately 310 seropositive cohort members. Each donor provided a peripheral blood sample, and peripheral blood mononuclear cells were used for TCR beta sequencing. The Qiagen DNeasy Blood Extraction Kit was used to extract genomic DNA from the blood cell samples. These data belong to a study of cytomegalovirus exposure and HLA in healthy donors (dated by TCRdb to about 2017). Regarding the complete study: An earlier analysis of approximately 640 of the donors reported about 250 Gb of sequence data and 117 million unique TCR beta sequences from about 179 million T cells. Both class I and class II loci were covered by HLA typing, at four-digit resolution. The genetic ancestry cluster associated with self-reported Caucasian donors included 70% to 85% of the 350 to 500 genotyped donors. The study combined high-throughput TCR immunosequencing, statistical association of individual TCRs with disease status, and machine learning to predict cytomegalovirus infection status. Typing coverage varied by locus: roughly 629-630 donors for A, B, C, DRB1 and DQB1; some 520 for DQA1; more than 600 for DPA1; 450 to 480 for DPB1. Along with the approximately 620-subject first cohort, a separate validation cohort of over a hundred different subjects was used. An earlier analysis of several hundred of the donors applied high-throughput TCR beta sequencing to assess whether each TCR beta V gene segment acted as functional or pseudogenic. Among several hundred genotyped donors of the cohort, an average of about 240,000 unique TCR beta nucleotide sequences was sequenced per donor, of which about 18% were non-productive. A later analysis re-analyzed previously published TCR beta repertoires from 660 or so donors and added high-resolution HLA genotyping to study TCR occurrence patterns. Every repertoire in the discovery cohort had been generated on one and the same sequencing platform. Alongside the repertoire data, information on donor age, sex, ethnicity and CMV serostatus was compiled. The later analysis used no new phenotypic data to find candidate immune exposures, relying instead on TCR beta sequences and their occurrence across donors. Four or five DR-DQ haplotypes were handled as single units for association and clustering, since linkage in the cohort was strong. A later genetic analysis took genome-wide SNP genotypes for about 65% of the 666 donors and used that subset as a discovery cohort. The study used immunosequencing to profile the T cell repertoires of 666 subjects and linked those repertoires to cytomegalovirus serostatus. The study was designed to test whether signatures of past pathogen exposure could be identified by cataloging public T cell receptors. About 280 gigabases of sequencing data and approximately 93 million unique TCR sequences were included in an early release covering about 600 HLA-typed donors.

Library preparation employed the immunoSEQ multiplex PCR assay. A mixture of 60 forward primers for TCR Vbeta segments and 13 reverse primers for TCR Jbeta segments was used in the multiplex PCR. A multiplex PCR assay on genomic DNA amplified the CDR3 region of rearranged TCR beta genes. On the Illumina HiSeq System, the amplified TCR beta libraries were sequenced as 87-base-pair reads. In the paper's pipeline: A later analysis tallied tens of millions of unique TCR beta chains across the roughly 610 repertoires, and approximately 12 million of those chains were shared by two or more donors. To remove PCR and sequencing errors, raw reads were error-corrected and collapsed into unique sequences using a nearest-neighbor algorithm that merged closely related sequences. CDR3 sequences were aligned to IMGT reference sequences to assign V, D and J gene segments. Each retained sequence needed at least a six-nucleotide match to both a V gene segment and a J gene segment. Rearrangements were called productive when the CDR3 lacked stop codons and stayed in frame with V and J; all others were non-productive. Following IMGT convention, CDR3 was defined as the stretch from the second conserved V-encoded cysteine to the conserved J-encoded phenylalanine. Sequences without an unambiguous match to a single V gene segment were excluded from the earlier analysis of about 600 of the donors. In an earlier analysis of several hundred of the donors, V segments were called functional above 56.7% productive rearrangements and were called segregating when the between-donor standard deviation exceeded 5%. To diagnose cytomegalovirus status from the catalog of TCR beta chain sequences, a statistical classification framework was built. V and J gene assignment, in a later analysis, came from comparing TCR nucleotide sequences with IMGT/GENE-DB human TR gene sequences. A later analysis assigned CDR3 sequences and most-parsimonious VDJ recombination scenarios with the TCRdist pipeline. In a later analysis, every TCR beta chain was defined by the combination of its CDR3 amino acid sequence and its V-gene family, and reads without a unique V-gene family were dropped. A later analysis removed nearly 600 highly shared, low-generation-probability nucleotide sequences to deal with suspected cross-contamination and a sequencing artifact. In a later analysis, a clonal expansion index for each public chain was calculated from normalized within-repertoire ranks of inferred template counts. A later analysis computed generation probabilities with a VDJ recombination model fitted to out-of-frame rearrangements, and checked the results against IGoR. In a later analysis, TCR-TCR, TCR-HLA and TCR-CMV co-occurrence was scored with hypergeometric tests, and a repertoire-size bias correction was applied to TCR pairs. A later analysis estimated false discovery rates by permuting HLA or CMV assignments 20 times. In a later analysis, co-occurring TCRs were grouped with DBSCAN, and TCRdist sequence similarity was added when clustering was performed within HLA-allele-positive subsets. Co-occurrence clustering excluded repertoires with fewer than 30,000 or more than 120,000 public chains, plus five with anomalous nucleotide sharing. TCRdb obtained this table from immuneACCESS and retained in-frame rearrangements with V and J assigned. These tables miss some clones; where compared with another copy, unresolved V genes account for less than half of the shortfall, and the remainder is unexplained. V and J calls and clone size are copied from that table; D and trimming were computed from the DNA. The sample table holds 170,000 or so clones, of which around 80% were seen once. Jointly, the top ten make up about 4% of the sample.

The CDR3, cysteine through phenylalanine, is 16 amino acids long. Kept here is only the CDR3 DNA, which spans 48 bases and is read in frame from base 1. CDR1 SGHRS and CDR2 YFSETQ are derived from the germline V gene. V trim: 0 bases; J trim: 6 bases; unmatched bases: 7. Study-wide conclusions, independent of this receptor: A total of roughly 160 TCR beta chains were listed by the study as associated with cytomegalovirus. In an earlier analysis of about 600 of the donors, most TCR beta V segments appeared in productive rearrangements about 87% or about 30% of the time, broadly matching IMGT annotations. Because HLA typing was missing for some donors at each locus, association tests included only the typed subset. In a later genetic analysis, a missense DCLRE1C variant was associated with V-gene and J-gene trimming of TCR beta chains, and the association was replicated in an independent cohort. A further reported finding was that TCR beta sequences accurately predicted the HLA-A and HLA-B alleles for most subjects in the first cohort. In a later analysis, HLA-associated TCR beta chains showed more clonal expansion and lower generation probabilities than non-associated chains that were equally common. When HLA alleles, especially DR and DQ, strongly co-occurred, TCR associations were difficult to assign to individual alleles. Three of the identified cytomegalovirus-associated TCR beta chains were confirmed in vitro to be specific for cytomegalovirus antigens. Only TCR beta chains were sequenced in this cohort, and the absence of alpha or paired-chain data limited detectable features. The classifier was reported to diagnose cytomegalovirus status with high specificity and sensitivity in both the original and validation cohorts. Specific HLA alleles were associated with 16,951 TCR beta sequences at a false discovery rate of 0.05 in a later analysis. Presence/absence analyses assumed roughly uniform sequencing depth across donors, an assumption that may not hold. A later analysis found that TCR association rates varied across HLA loci, with DRB1 alleles showing the most associated TCRs and HLA-C alleles the fewest. Most TCR sequences were observed very rarely across donors, whereas some public TCRs were present in many individuals. A group of highly shared sequence variants was considered likely to be a technical artifact of the sequencing pipeline. In a later genetic analysis, fewer N-insertions in productive TCRs were reported among donors in an Asian-associated ancestry cluster than the approximately 710-donor mean. The 87-base-pair reads could not distinguish some IMGT-functional V segments, including TRBV6-2 and TRBV6-3, so those segments were excluded. Several of the top co-occurrence clusters appeared to be linked to parvovirus B19, influenza, CMV and Epstein-Barr virus, according to a later analysis. The earlier analysis of about 600 of the donors excluded over 15 rarely observed V segments, including chromosome 9 orphons, because counts were too low. Correlated functional status among segregating V segments might be attributable to linkage disequilibrium, but an unknown experimental factor could not be ruled out. CMV serostatus was the only immune exposure information available for the cohort. According to a later analysis, most CMV-associated TCR beta chains appeared to be HLA-restricted, and the HLA associations seemed to be driven largely by CMV exposure. According to the authors, the approach could potentially be generalized to other disease states and immunological phenotypes.

The specimen was PBMCs. Recombination connected TRBV5-1 to TRBJ2-7; TRBD2 agrees with 12 junctional bases. The sequence was collected from a woman aged 60-75 years in good health and CMV-seropositive. The nucleotide sequence is TGCGCCAGCAGCTTGGGGGCGACTAGCGGGAGTCGCGAGCAGTACTTC. Its coded protein is CASSLGATSGSREQYF.